The entry that follows covers one T cell receptor beta chain sequence. What it binds is unknown. These data belong to a study of regulatory dendritic cells for organ transplantation. Study conclusions and caveats: Mature dendritic cells appeared to drive more memory CD8+ clonal expansion than regulatory ones.

Germline values: CDR1 SGHNT, CDR2 YYREEE (reference sequence). This CDR3 spans 16 amino acids. Trimming pared 0 bases from V and 4 bases from J, leaving 13 bases between. Sequenced by immunoSEQ multiplex PCR; TCRdb stores in-frame clones only, minus some. The data contain 30,000 to 40,000 clones, about 90% of them singletons. The source of this sequence is a human donor in good health. The chain combines TRBV5-4 with TRBJ2-2; D possibly uses TRBD1 or TRBD2 (5 bases each). The sample consisted of naive CD8+ T cells from blood. Indicated subset: CD45RA+ naive T cells. The CDR3 DNA reads TGTGCCAGCAGCTTGGAGTATCCGGGGCCCACCGGGGAGCTGTTTTTT. It encodes CASSLEYPGPTGELFF.